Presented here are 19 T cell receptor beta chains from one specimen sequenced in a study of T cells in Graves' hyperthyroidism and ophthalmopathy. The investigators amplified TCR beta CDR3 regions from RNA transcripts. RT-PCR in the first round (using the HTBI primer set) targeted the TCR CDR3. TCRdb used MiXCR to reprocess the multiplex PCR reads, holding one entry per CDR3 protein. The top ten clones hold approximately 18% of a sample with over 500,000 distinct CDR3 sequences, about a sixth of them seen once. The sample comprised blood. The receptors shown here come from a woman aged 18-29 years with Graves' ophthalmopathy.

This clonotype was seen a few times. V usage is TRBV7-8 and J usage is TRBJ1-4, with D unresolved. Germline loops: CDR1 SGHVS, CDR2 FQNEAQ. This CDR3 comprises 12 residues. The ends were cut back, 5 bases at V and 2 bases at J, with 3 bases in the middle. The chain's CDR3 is CASSKTNEKLFF. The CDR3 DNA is TGTGCCAGCAGCAAGACTAATGAAAAACTGTTTTTT.

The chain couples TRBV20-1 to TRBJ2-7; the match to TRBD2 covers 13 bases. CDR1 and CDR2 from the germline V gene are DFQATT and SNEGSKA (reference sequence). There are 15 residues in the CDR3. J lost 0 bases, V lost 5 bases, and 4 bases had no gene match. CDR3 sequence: CSAWTSGSVSYEQYF. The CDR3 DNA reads TGCAGTGCTTGGACTAGCGGGAGCGTCTCCTACGAGCAGTACTTC.

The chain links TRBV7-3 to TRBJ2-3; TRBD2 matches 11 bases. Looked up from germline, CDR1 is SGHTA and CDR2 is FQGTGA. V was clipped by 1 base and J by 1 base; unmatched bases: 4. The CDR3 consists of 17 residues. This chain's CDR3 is CASSLISTSGGTDTQYF. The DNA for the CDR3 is TGTGCCAGCAGCTTAATCTCGACTAGCGGGGGCACAGATACGCAGTATTTT.

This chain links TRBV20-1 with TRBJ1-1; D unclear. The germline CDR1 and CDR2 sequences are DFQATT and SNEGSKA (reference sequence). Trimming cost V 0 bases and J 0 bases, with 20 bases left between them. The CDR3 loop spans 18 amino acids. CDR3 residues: CSARDKSPHGVLNTEAFF. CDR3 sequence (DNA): TGCAGTGCTAGAGATAAAAGCCCCCATGGGGTCTTGAACACTGAAGCTTTCTTT.

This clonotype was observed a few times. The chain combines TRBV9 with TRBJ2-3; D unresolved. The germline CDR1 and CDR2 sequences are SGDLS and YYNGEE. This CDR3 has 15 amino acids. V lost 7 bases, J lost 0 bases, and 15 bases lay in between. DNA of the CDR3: TGTGCCAGCTGCCTTGACGGAGCTAGCACAGATACGCAGTATTTT. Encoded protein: CASCLDGASTDTQYF.

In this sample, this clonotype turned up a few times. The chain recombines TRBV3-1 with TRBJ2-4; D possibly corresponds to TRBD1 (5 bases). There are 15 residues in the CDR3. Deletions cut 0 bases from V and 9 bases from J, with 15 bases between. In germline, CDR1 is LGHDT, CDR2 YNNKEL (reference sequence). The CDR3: CASSQDPGSNVIQYF. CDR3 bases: TGTGCCAGCAGCCAAGATCCAGGGTCAAACGTCATTCAGTACTTC.

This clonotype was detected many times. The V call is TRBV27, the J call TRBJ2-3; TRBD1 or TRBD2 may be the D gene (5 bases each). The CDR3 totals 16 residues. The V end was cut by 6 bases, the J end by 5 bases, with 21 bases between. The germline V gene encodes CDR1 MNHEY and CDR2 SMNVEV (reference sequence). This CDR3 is CASRIMFTRGVDTQYF. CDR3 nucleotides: TGTGCCAGCAGGATAATGTTCACTAGGGGCGTAGATACGCAGTATTTT.

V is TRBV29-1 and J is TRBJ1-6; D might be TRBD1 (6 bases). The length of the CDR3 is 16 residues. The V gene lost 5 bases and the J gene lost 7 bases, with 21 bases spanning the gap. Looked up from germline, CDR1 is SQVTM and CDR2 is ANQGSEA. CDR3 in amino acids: CSVSWSGAGVNSPLHF. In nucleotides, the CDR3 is TGCAGCGTTTCTTGGTCAGGGGCGGGGGTGAATTCACCCCTCCACTTT.

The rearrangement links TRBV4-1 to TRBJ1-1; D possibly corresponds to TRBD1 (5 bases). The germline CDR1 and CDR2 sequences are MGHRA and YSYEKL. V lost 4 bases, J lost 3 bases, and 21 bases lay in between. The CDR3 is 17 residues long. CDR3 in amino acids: CASSPVGPGGAHTEAFF. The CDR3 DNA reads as TGCGCCAGCAGCCCAGTCGGGCCGGGGGGTGCTCACACTGAAGCTTTCTTT.

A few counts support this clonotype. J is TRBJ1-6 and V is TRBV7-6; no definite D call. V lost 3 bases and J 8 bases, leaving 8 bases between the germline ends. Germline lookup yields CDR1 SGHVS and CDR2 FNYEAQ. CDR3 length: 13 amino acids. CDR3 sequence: CASSLLVDSPLHF. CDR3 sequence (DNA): TGTGCCAGCAGCTTGCTAGTCGATTCACCCCTCCACTTT.

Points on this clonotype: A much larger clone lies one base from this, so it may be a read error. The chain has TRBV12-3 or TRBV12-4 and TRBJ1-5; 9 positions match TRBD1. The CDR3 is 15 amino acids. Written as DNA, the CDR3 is TGTGCCAGCAGTACGACAGGGGGTAGCAAACAGCCCCAGCATTTT. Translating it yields CASSTTGGSKQPQHF.

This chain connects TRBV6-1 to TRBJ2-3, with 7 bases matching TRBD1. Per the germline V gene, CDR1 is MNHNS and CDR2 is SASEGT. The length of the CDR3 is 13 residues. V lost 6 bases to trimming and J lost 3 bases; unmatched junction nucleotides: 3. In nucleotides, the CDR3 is TGTGCCAGCAGCGGGACAGCGACAGATACGCAGTATTTT. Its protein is CASSGTATDTQYF.

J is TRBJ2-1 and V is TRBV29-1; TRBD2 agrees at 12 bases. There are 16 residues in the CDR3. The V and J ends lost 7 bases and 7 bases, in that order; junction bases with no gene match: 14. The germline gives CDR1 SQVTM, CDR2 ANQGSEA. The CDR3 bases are TGCAGCGGGGTAGGACTAGCGGGACCTACGAAGAATGAGCAGTTCTTC. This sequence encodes CSGVGLAGPTKNEQFF.

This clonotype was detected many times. The CDR3 bases are TGTGCCAGCAGCCCCGGACTAATAAACATTCAGTACTTC. Residues: CASSPGLINIQYF. This chain joins TRBV3-1 and TRBJ2-4, with a tentative D call TRBD2 (6 bases). The ends were cut back, 4 bases at V and 6 bases at J, with 10 bases in the middle. CDR1 LGHDT and CDR2 YNNKEL come from the germline V gene (reference sequence). The CDR3 has 13 residues.

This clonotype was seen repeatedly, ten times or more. The CDR3 DNA is TGTGCCAGCAGCCAACCCTCCGGCGTGCATACGCAGTATTTT. As protein: CASSQPSGVHTQYF. V and J are TRBV3-1 and TRBJ2-3; D remains ambiguous. The CDR3 sequence is 14 residues long. Per germline, CDR1 LGHDT and CDR2 YNNKEL (reference sequence). V lost 2 bases and J 7 bases, leaving 13 bases between the germline ends.

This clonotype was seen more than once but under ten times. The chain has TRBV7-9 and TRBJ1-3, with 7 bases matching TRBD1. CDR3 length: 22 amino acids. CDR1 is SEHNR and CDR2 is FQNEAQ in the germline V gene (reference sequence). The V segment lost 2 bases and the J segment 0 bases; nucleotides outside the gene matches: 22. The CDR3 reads CASSLSFPRGPFGLSSGNTIYF. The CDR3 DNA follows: TGTGCCAGCAGCTTATCATTCCCTAGGGGGCCTTTTGGCCTTAGCTCTGGAAACACCATATATTTT. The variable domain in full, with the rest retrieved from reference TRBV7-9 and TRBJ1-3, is DTGVSQNPRHKITKRGQNVTFRCDPISEHNRLYWYRQTLGQGPEFLTYFQNEAQLEKSRLLSDRFSAERPKGSFSTLEIQRTEQGDSAMYLCASSLSFPRGPFGLSSGNTIYFGEGSWLTVV.

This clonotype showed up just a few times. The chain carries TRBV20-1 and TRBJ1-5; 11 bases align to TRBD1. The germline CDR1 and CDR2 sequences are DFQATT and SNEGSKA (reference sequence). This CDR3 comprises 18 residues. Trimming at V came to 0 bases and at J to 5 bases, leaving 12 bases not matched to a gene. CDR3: CSARDPGTGGFGDQPQHF. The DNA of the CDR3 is TGCAGTGCTAGAGACCCCGGGACAGGGGGTTTCGGGGATCAGCCCCAGCATTTT.

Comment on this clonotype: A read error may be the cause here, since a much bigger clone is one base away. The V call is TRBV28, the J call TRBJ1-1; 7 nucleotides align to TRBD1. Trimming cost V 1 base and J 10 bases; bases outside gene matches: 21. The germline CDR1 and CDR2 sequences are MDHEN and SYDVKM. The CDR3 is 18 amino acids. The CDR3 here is CASSLSGTVGSKRVTAFF. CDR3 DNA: TGTGCCAGCAGTTTATCCGGGACAGTGGGCTCGAAAAGGGTAACAGCTTTCTTT.

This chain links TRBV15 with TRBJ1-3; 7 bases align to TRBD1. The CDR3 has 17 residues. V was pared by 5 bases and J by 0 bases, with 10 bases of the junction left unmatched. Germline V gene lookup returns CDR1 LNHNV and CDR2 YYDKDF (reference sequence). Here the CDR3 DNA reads TGTGCCACCAGCGTAGACAGGGCTCACCTCTCTGGAAACACCATATATTTT. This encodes CATSVDRAHLSGNTIYF. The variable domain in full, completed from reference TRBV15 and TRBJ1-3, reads DAMVIQNPRYQVTQFGKPVTLSCSQTLNHNVMYWYQQKSSQAPKLLFHYYDKDFNNEADTPDNFQSRRPNTSFCFLDIRSPGLGDTAMYLCATSVDRAHLSGNTIYFGEGSWLTVV.